This is a list of T cell receptor beta chains from one sample in a study of blood T cell repertoires in COVID-19. Sequencing was performed with immunoSEQ multiplex PCR; in TCRdb, only in-frame clones are kept and a portion is missing. The table includes approximately 190,000 clones, about 81% detected once. The sample comprised peripheral blood. The origin of the receptors is a young man with active or convalescent COVID-19. CDR3s include the opening cysteine and the closing phenylalanine or tryptophan. D genes are given only for firm matches. Not every row has a clone size; where given, it reads once, few, many or a size class.

j_call: TRBJ2-3; clone_size: NA; v_call: TRBV19; d_call: NA; cdr3_aa: CASSIDFADTQYF; cdr3_nt: TGTGCCAGTAGTATAGATTTCGCAGATACGCAGTATTTT
j_call: TRBJ2-7; clone_size: NA; v_call: TRBV27; d_call: NA; cdr3_aa: CASSLFFGGYEQYF; cdr3_nt: TGTGCCAGCAGTTTATTTTTCGGCGGCTACGAGCAGTACTTC
j_call: TRBJ2-5; clone_size: NA; v_call: TRBV5-1; d_call: TRBD1; cdr3_aa: CASSGRGQGDSQYF; cdr3_nt: TGCGCCAGCAGCGGCCGAGGACAGGGGGACTCCCAGTACTTC
j_call: TRBJ2-2; clone_size: NA; v_call: TRBV4-1; d_call: TRBD1; cdr3_aa: CASSQGQTGELFF; cdr3_nt: TGCGCCAGCAGCCAGGGACAGACCGGGGAGCTGTTTTTT
j_call: TRBJ1-3; clone_size: NA; v_call: TRBV7-8; d_call: NA; cdr3_aa: CASSPGSNSGNTIYF; cdr3_nt: TGTGCCAGCAGCCCCGGGTCGAACTCTGGAAACACCATATATTTT
j_call: TRBJ1-2; clone_size: NA; v_call: TRBV9; d_call: NA; cdr3_aa: CASSRAGESNYGYTF; cdr3_nt: TGTGCCAGCAGCCGCGCGGGAGAAAGCAACTATGGCTACACCTTC
j_call: TRBJ2-3; clone_size: NA; v_call: TRBV10-3; d_call: TRBD1; cdr3_aa: CAIGWAEGALMGHTDTQYF; cdr3_nt: TGTGCCATCGGTTGGGCCGAGGGGGCTCTTATGGGTCACACAGATACGCAGTATTTT
j_call: TRBJ2-3; clone_size: NA; v_call: TRBV5-8; d_call: TRBD2; cdr3_aa: CASSFRGGAADTQYF; cdr3_nt: TGTGCCAGCAGCTTCCGCGGGGGGGCTGCAGATACGCAGTATTTT
j_call: TRBJ1-1; clone_size: NA; v_call: TRBV5-6; d_call: NA; cdr3_aa: CASSVREGRTEAFF; cdr3_nt: TGTGCCAGCAGCGTCCGGGAGGGACGCACTGAAGCTTTCTTT
j_call: TRBJ1-1; clone_size: NA; v_call: TRBV5-8; d_call: NA; cdr3_aa: CASSLAGGGRGTEAFF; cdr3_nt: TGTGCCAGCAGCTTGGCCGGGGGAGGCCGGGGCACTGAAGCTTTCTTT
j_call: TRBJ2-3; clone_size: NA; v_call: TRBV19; d_call: NA; cdr3_aa: CASRDTRAGTDTQYF; cdr3_nt: TGTGCCAGTAGGGATACTAGAGCTGGCACAGATACGCAGTATTTT
j_call: TRBJ1-6; clone_size: NA; v_call: TRBV9; d_call: TRBD1; cdr3_aa: CASSAQTGRSPLHF; cdr3_nt: TGTGCCAGCAGCGCCCAGACAGGGCGATCACCCCTCCACTTT
j_call: TRBJ2-7; clone_size: NA; v_call: TRBV7-9; d_call: TRBD2; cdr3_aa: CASSLEVTSGSTPREQYF; cdr3_nt: TGTGCCAGCAGCTTAGAAGTGACTAGCGGGAGTACCCCTCGAGAGCAGTACTTC
j_call: TRBJ1-2; clone_size: few; v_call: TRBV13; d_call: NA; cdr3_aa: CASSKTGFYGYTF; cdr3_nt: TGTGCCAGCAGCAAAACAGGGTTTTACGGCTACACCTTC
j_call: TRBJ2-1; clone_size: NA; v_call: TRBV4-1; d_call: TRBD2; cdr3_aa: CASSLLTGGVRFDEQFF; cdr3_nt: TGCGCCAGCAGCCTCCTCACGGGAGGGGTTAGATTCGATGAGCAGTTCTTC
j_call: TRBJ1-1; clone_size: NA; v_call: TRBV11-2; d_call: NA; cdr3_aa: CASSLDPGQSNTEAFF; cdr3_nt: TGTGCCAGCAGCTTAGATCCCGGACAGTCGAACACTGAAGCTTTCTTT
j_call: TRBJ1-1; clone_size: NA; v_call: TRBV11-2; d_call: TRBD1; cdr3_aa: CASSEYTGAMNTEAFF; cdr3_nt: TGTGCCAGCAGCGAATATACAGGGGCGATGAACACTGAAGCTTTCTTT
j_call: TRBJ2-3; clone_size: NA; v_call: TRBV6-1; d_call: TRBD2; cdr3_aa: CASSEGRTSGGEDTQYF; cdr3_nt: TGTGCCAGCAGTGAAGGGAGGACTAGCGGGGGGGAGGATACGCAGTATTTT
j_call: TRBJ2-2; clone_size: once; v_call: TRBV28; d_call: NA; cdr3_aa: CASSFGGRTGELFF; cdr3_nt: TGTGCCAGCAGTTTCGGGGGGCGCACCGGGGAGCTGTTTTTT
j_call: TRBJ1-1; clone_size: NA; v_call: TRBV21-1; d_call: NA; cdr3_aa: CATWAGAVAFF; cdr3_nt: TGTGCCACATGGGCGGGGGCCGTGGCTTTCTTT
j_call: TRBJ2-7; clone_size: NA; v_call: TRBV30; d_call: TRBD2; cdr3_aa: CAWTQTSERHEQYF; cdr3_nt: TGTGCCTGGACCCAGACTAGCGAGAGGCACGAGCAGTACTTC
j_call: TRBJ1-5; clone_size: NA; v_call: TRBV18; d_call: TRBD1; cdr3_aa: CASSPRDRGSNQPQHF; cdr3_nt: TGTGCCAGCTCACCCCGGGACAGGGGAAGCAATCAGCCCCAGCATTTT
j_call: TRBJ1-6; clone_size: NA; v_call: TRBV10-3; d_call: NA; cdr3_aa: CAISAAGTRDSPLHF; cdr3_nt: TGTGCCATCAGTGCCGCCGGGACAAGGGATTCACCCCTCCACTTT
j_call: TRBJ1-1; clone_size: NA; v_call: TRBV5-1; d_call: TRBD1; cdr3_aa: CASSSAFTGENTEAFF; cdr3_nt: TGCGCCAGCAGCTCAGCGTTTACAGGGGAGAACACTGAAGCTTTCTTT